These 8 T cell receptor beta chains came from one sample sequenced in a study of shared clonotypes between healthy human individuals. Sequenced by immunoSEQ multiplex PCR; TCRdb stores in-frame clones only, minus some. The data contain more than 2,000,000 clones, approximately 93% of them singletons. The sequenced sample was naive CD4+ T cells from PBMCs. Subset reported: CD45RA+ positively selected. These receptors were collected from a man between 18 and 35 years old in good health. Some clones in this sample may be carry-over from other donors' samples.

This clone was counted once. The genes are TRBV5-1 and TRBJ2-5, with 9 positions matching TRBD1. The better agreement between TRBJ2-7 and the DNA end casts doubt on the J call. The CDR3 spans 14 residues. Germline V gives CDR1 SGHRS, CDR2 YFSETQ. The CDR3, as DNA: TGCGCCAGCAGTTCCGGGACAGGGATTGGCGAGCAGTACTTC. Protein product: CASSSGTGIGEQYF.

In its sample, this clone was seen once. In nucleotides, the CDR3 is TGTGCCAGCACCCTCTCCGGGGCTACCGGGGAGCAGTACTTC. Encoded protein: CASTLSGATGEQYF. This chain joins TRBV28 and TRBJ2-7; D may match TRBD1 or TRBD2 (5 bases each). CDR1 is MDHEN and CDR2 is SYDVKM in the germline V gene. V lost 7 bases and J lost 7, with 20 bases in between. The CDR3 runs to 14 residues.

Remarks on this clone: Its ends do not fully match the called genes, so a read error is possible. The chain employs TRBV2 and TRBJ1-1, with 9 nucleotides matching TRBD1. This CDR3 region has 15 residues. Germline assignment: CDR1 SNHLY and CDR2 FYNNEI. The CDR3 reads CTSNRGPLPGTEAFF. The CDR3 region has the DNA TGTACCAGCAACAGGGGGCCTCTTCCGGGCACTGAAGCTTTCTTT.

The gene calls are TRBV4-3 and TRBJ1-5; D is uncertain. Looked up from germline, CDR1 is LGHNA and CDR2 is YSLEER. The CDR3 is made up of 14 amino acids. V was shortened by 0 bases and J by 3 bases, with 6 bases between the two germline ends. For the CDR3, the DNA is TGCGCCAGCAGCCAAGATTACTTCAATCAGCCCCAGCATTTT. Residues: CASSQDYFNQPQHF.

The rearrangement uses TRBV7-8 and TRBJ2-7; no firm D call. The CDR3 consists of 14 residues. V lost 5 bases, J lost 0 bases, and 11 bases lay in between. Germline CDR1 and CDR2: SGHVS and FQNEAQ. Written as DNA, the CDR3 is TGTGCCAGCAGCCCAGGACGGGTCTCCTACGAGCAGTACTTC. The encoded protein is CASSPGRVSYEQYF.

The chain couples TRBV7-9 to TRBJ2-7; tentative D call: TRBD1 (6 bases). The germline CDR1 and CDR2 sequences are SEHNR and FQNEAQ (reference sequence). Trimming removed 0 bases from V and 3 bases from J, with 9 bases in between. CDR3 length: 14 residues. CDR3 amino acids: CASSLADRGYEQYF. The DNA for the CDR3 is TGTGCCAGCAGCTTAGCGGACAGAGGCTACGAGCAGTACTTC.

The chain joins TRBV5-1 to TRBJ2-7, with D tentatively TRBD1 (6 bases). Per germline, CDR1 SGHRS and CDR2 YFSETQ. This CDR3 is built from 16 residues. V shed 3 bases and J shed 2 bases, with 18 bases lying between them. In DNA, the CDR3 is TGCGCCAGCAGCTCCTCGGGCGCACAGGGAACCTACGAGCAGTACTTC. This codes for CASSSSGAQGTYEQYF.

This clone has a single count. The chain has TRBV6-1 and TRBJ2-1, with D perhaps TRBD2 (5 bases). CDR1 and CDR2 (germline): MNHNS, SASEGT. The CDR3 spans 15 residues. V lost 5 bases and J 0 bases, leaving 11 bases between the germline ends. The CDR3 nucleotides are TGTGCCAGCAGTAGCGGTTCAAGCTCCTACAATGAGCAGTTCTTC. Protein sequence: CASSSGSSSYNEQFF.